The clone carrying this T cell receptor (beta chain) was recorded at least ten times. This entry belongs to a study of T-cell reconstitution after alpha-beta-depleted transplantation in children. The TCRbeta library incorporated unique molecular identifiers. TCRdb called the PCR reads again in MiXCR, with one record for every CDR3 protein. The sample carries about 360,000 distinct CDR3 sequences, more than 10% recorded once. Sample: PBMCs, taken from the stem cell graft. The TCR sequence derives from a human donor who donated a stem cell graft to a child with Fanconi anemia.

The CDR3 is CASSSDRGEQFF. The CDR3 DNA is TGTGCCAGCAGTTCGGACAGGGGAGAGCAGTTCTTC. The chain recombines TRBV27 with TRBJ2-1; the match to TRBD1 covers 9 bases. J lost 10 bases, V lost 4 bases, and 2 bases had no gene match. Germline CDR1 is MNHEY and CDR2 is SMNVEV (reference sequence). The CDR3 is 12 amino acids.